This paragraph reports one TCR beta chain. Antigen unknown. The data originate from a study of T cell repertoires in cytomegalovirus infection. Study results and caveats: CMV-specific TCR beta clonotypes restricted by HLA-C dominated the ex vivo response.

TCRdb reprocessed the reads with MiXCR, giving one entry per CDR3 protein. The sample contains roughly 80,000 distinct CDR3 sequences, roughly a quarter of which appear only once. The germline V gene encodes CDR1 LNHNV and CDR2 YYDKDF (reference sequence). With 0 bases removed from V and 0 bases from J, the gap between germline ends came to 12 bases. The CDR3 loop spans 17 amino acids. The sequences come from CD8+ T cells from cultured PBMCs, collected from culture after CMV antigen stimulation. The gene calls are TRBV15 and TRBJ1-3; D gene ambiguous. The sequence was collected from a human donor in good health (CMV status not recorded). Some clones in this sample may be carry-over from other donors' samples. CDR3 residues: CATSREKALSSGNTIYF. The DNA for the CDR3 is TGTGCCACCAGCAGAGAAAAGGCCCTGAGCTCTGGAAACACCATATATTTT.